These 8 T cell receptor beta chains originate from one sample sequenced in a study of T cell clonotyping in hematopoietic cell transplantation (dated by TCRdb to about 2021). This specimen's time point label, interpreted: 180 days after allo-HCT. Library method: the immunoSEQ multiplex PCR assay. The immuneACCESS repertoire file appears here via TCRdb, limited to in-frame rearrangements. These files lack a portion of the clones; in checked studies, under half of the deficit traces to unresolved V genes, and the cause of the others is not known. Within this sample are roughly 7,500 clones, with more than 80% of them counted one time only. Almost 4.5% of the sample is held by the ten biggest clonotypes. Sequenced material: PBMCs, taken 180 days after allogeneic stem cell transplant. The receptor source for this set is a female patient aged 45 to 65 who had an allogeneic stem cell transplant from an unrelated donor, so the T cells may come from the graft donor. Some clones in this sample may be carry-over from other donors' samples.

This rearrangement joins TRBV30 to TRBJ2-5; D tentatively fits TRBD1 or TRBD2 (6 bases each). This CDR3 comprises 13 residues. Germline V gene data show CDR1 as GTSNPN and CDR2 as SVGIG (reference sequence). V was shortened by 5 bases and J by 2 bases, with 12 bases between the two germline ends. The CDR3 DNA follows: TGTGCCTGGGCCCCGGGGGCACAAGAGACCCAGTACTTC. Its translation is CAWAPGAQETQYF.

The chain recombines TRBV6-5 with TRBJ1-1; 7 positions match TRBD1. The CDR3 is made up of 15 amino acids. Trimming removed 0 bases from V and 3 bases from J; junction bases left unmatched: 4. The germline V gene encodes CDR1 MNHEY and CDR2 SVGAGI. The CDR3 coding sequence is TGTGCCAGCAGTTACTCGGCGAGGGGGCACACTGAAGCTTTCTTT. As protein: CASSYSARGHTEAFF.

The chain combines TRBV7-9 with TRBJ1-4; D might be TRBD1 (5 bases). Trimming removed 4 bases at V and 8 bases at J, with 14 bases between. CDR1 SEHNR and CDR2 FQNEAQ come from the germline V gene (reference sequence). This CDR3 spans 14 amino acids. CDR3 in amino acids: CASSSGTVGEKLFF. The CDR3 bases are TGTGCCAGCAGCTCTGGGACTGTAGGGGAAAAACTGTTTTTT.

This chain joins TRBV30 and TRBJ2-2, with D unresolved. The CDR3 spans 13 residues. V lost 2 bases, J lost 4 bases, and 8 bases lay in between. Per the germline V gene, CDR1 is GTSNPN and CDR2 is SVGIG (reference sequence). This chain's CDR3 is CAWSFGLTGELFF. As DNA, the CDR3 is TGTGCCTGGAGTTTTGGGCTCACCGGGGAGCTGTTTTTT. The entire variable domain, with the rest obtained from reference TRBV30 and TRBJ2-2, is as follows: SQTIHQWPATLVQPVGSPLSLECTVEGTSNPNLYWYRQAAGRGLQLLFYSVGIGQISSEVPQNLSASRPQDRQFILSSKKLLLSDSGFYLCAWSFGLTGELFFGEGSRLTVL.

This CDR3 reads CASRVTGGDRELNEQFF. CDR3 nucleotides: TGTGCCAGCAGGGTAACAGGGGGAGACAGGGAACTCAATGAGCAGTTCTTC. The chain uses TRBV28 and TRBJ2-1; 8 nucleotides match TRBD1. The CDR3 length is 17 residues. Per germline, CDR1 MDHEN and CDR2 SYDVKM. With 6 bases clipped from V and 6 bases from J, the junction kept 16 bases outside the gene matches.

The chain has TRBV5-1 and TRBJ1-2; 9 bases line up with TRBD1. The CDR3 length is 15 residues. CDR1 and CDR2 from the germline V gene are SGHRS and YFSETQ. V dropped 5 bases and J dropped 1; count of bases not matched to a gene: 6. CDR3 in DNA: TGCGCCAGCAGACTGGGGACAGGGAATAACTATGGCTACACCTTC. This gives the protein CASRLGTGNNYGYTF. Full variable domain (missing parts from reference TRBV5-1 and TRBJ1-2): KAGVTQTPRYLIKTRGQQVTLSCSPISGHRSVSWYQQTPGQGLQFLFEYFSETQRNKGNFPGRFSGRQFSNSRSEMNVSTLELGDSALYLCASRLGTGNNYGYTFGSGTRLTVV.

The V and J genes are TRBV4-1 and TRBJ2-7; the D gene could be TRBD1 or TRBD2 (7 bases each). V was pared by 4 bases and J by 3 bases, with 22 bases between. This CDR3 region has 17 residues. Germline assignment: CDR1 MGHRA and CDR2 YSYEKL. CDR3 bases: TGCGCCAGCAGCCCCGCGGGGGACAGAAAAATACGCTACGAGCAGTACTTC. Protein sequence: CASSPAGDRKIRYEQYF.

The V gene is TRBV5-4, the J gene TRBJ1-6; D is ambiguous. The CDR3 extends over 14 amino acids. The V gene lost 0 bases and the J gene lost 8 bases, with 9 bases spanning the gap. Germline lookup yields CDR1 SGHNT and CDR2 YYREEE (reference sequence). CDR3 loop: CASSLETEDSPLHF. In DNA form, the CDR3 reads TGTGCCAGCAGCTTGGAGACTGAAGATTCACCCCTCCACTTT.